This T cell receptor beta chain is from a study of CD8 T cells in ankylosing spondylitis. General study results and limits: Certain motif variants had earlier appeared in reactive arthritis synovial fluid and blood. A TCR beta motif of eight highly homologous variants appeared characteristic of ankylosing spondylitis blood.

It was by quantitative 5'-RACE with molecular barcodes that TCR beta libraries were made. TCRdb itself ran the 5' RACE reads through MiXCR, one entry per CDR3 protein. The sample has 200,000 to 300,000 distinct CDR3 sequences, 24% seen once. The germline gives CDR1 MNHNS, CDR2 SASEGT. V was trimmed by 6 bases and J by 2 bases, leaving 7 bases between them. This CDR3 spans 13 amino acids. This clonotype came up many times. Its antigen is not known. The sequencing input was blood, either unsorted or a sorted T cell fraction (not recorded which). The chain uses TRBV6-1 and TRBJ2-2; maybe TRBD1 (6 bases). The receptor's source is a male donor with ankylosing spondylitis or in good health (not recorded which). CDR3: CASRDSNTGELFF. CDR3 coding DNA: TGTGCCAGCAGGGACAGCAACACCGGGGAGCTGTTTTTT.